This T cell receptor (beta chain) was documented in a study of T cell repertoires in cytomegalovirus infection. About the research overall: Carrying CMV and the relevant HLA type showed in public TCR beta signatures.

Notes on the study in general: HLA-C-restricted CMV clonotypes gave the most frequent clonotype in two of eight donors. Individuals carrying CMV plus the relevant HLA were identified by cumulative frequency of public TCR beta families.

This clonotype was found a few times. Its antigen is not identified. Germline V gene sequence: CDR1 LGHNT, CDR2 FRNRAP. V was shortened by 6 bases and J by 5 bases, with 15 bases between the two germline ends. This CDR3 is built from 14 residues. TCRdb reprocessed the reads with MiXCR, giving one entry per CDR3 protein. This table has under 850,000 distinct CDR3 sequences, 35% to 45% appearing once. The sequence was obtained from a human donor in good health (CMV status not recorded). Some clones in this sample may be carry-over from other donors' samples. Sequenced sample: PBMCs. This chain connects TRBV12-5 to TRBJ2-3, with D maybe TRBD1 (6 bases). The CDR3 bases are TGTGCTAGTGGGACAGGTTACTATCAAGATACGCAGTATTTT. Amino acid sequence: CASGTGYYQDTQYF.